This TCR beta chain originates from a study of blood T cell repertoires in COVID-19. Sequencing used immunoSEQ multiplex PCR; TCRdb keeps in-frame clones, though not all of them. Among around 300,000 clones listed, around 87% were seen once. Germline loops: CDR1 LNHDA, CDR2 SQIVND (reference sequence). V shed 3 bases, J shed 7 bases, and the junction held 8 bases outside the gene matches. The CDR3 spans 14 residues. Each recovered donor of Cohort 3 presented with two negative PCRs, clearance, or symptom resolution. The origin of this receptor is a woman aged 25 to 39 who had recovered from COVID-19. The chain carries TRBV19 and TRBJ1-2; 7 nucleotides align to TRBD1. The material sequenced was PBMCs or T cells enriched from blood (not recorded which). The DNA for the CDR3 is TGTGCCAGTAGTATCCGCGGGACAGACTCTGGCTACACCTTC. Translated: CASSIRGTDSGYTF. The variable domain in full, completed from reference TRBV19 and TRBJ1-2, reads DGGITQSPKYLFRKEGQNVTLSCEQNLNHDAMYWYRQDPGQGLRLIYYSQIVNDFQKGDIAEGYSVSREKKESFPLTVTSAQKNPTAFYLCASSIRGTDSGYTFGSGTRLTVV.